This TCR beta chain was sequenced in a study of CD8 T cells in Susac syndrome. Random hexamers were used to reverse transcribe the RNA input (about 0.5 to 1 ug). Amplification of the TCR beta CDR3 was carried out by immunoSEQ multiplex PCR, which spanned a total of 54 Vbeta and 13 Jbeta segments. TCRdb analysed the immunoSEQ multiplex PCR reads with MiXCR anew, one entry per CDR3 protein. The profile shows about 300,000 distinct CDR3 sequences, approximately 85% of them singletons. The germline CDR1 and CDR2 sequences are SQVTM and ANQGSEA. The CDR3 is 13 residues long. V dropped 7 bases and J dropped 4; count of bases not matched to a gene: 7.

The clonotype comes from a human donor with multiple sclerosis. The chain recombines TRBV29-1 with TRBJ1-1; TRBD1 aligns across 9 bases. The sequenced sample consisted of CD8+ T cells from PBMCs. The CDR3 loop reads CSAKTGGSTEAFF. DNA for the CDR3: TGCAGCGCAAAGACAGGGGGAAGCACTGAAGCTTTCTTT.